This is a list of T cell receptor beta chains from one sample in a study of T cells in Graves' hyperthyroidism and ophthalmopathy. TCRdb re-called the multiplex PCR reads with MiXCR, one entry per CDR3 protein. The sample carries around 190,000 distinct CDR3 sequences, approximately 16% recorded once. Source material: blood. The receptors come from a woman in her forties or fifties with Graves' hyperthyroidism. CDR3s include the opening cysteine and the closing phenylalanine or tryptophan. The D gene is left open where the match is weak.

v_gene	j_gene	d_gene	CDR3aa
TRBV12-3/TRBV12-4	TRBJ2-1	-	CASSLGSLSGSYNEQFF
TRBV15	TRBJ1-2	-	CATSRDLSATNYGYTF
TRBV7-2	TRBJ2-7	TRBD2	CASSLLASGVYEQYF
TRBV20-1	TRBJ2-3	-	CSAREQSTDTQYF
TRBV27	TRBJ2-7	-	CASNNGLTYEQYF
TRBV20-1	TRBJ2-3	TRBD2	CSAATTSGERIDTQYF
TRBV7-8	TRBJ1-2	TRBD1	CASSSRQGNYGYTF
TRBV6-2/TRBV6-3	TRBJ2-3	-	CASSQIGSDTDTQYF
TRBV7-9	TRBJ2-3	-	CASSLADASDTQYF
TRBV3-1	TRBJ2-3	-	CASSQAQGTDTQYF
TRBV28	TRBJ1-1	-	CASSLSVEAFF
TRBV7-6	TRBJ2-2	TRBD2	CASSLRGRGGPTGELFF
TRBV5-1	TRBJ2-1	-	CASSLRAGQSSYNEQFF
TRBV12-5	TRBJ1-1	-	CASGLVPGYNTEAFF
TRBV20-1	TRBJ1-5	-	CSASSNSNQPQHF
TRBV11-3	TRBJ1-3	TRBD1	CASSTRQGAIGNTIYF
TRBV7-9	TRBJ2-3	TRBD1	CASSPRGQGWDTQYF
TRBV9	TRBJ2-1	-	CASSVDYSDNEQFF